One and the same sample provided the 30 T cell receptor beta chains below, sequenced in a study of shared clonotypes between healthy human individuals. Terminally differentiated effector memory CD45RA+ cells were excluded from the naive CD8 cells, which were CD45RO-negative and positively selected for CCR7. Clones were read by immunoSEQ multiplex PCR, and TCRdb kept only the in-frame ones, dropping some. The sample holds 1.5 million to 2.5 million clones; about 95% are singletons and the top ten take around 1%. Material for sequencing was naive CD8+ T cells sorted from blood. These receptor sequences come from a man aged 18 to 30 in good health.

This clone occurred once. V is TRBV10-3 and J is TRBJ2-3, with 9 nucleotides matching TRBD2. Unmatched junction bases numbered 6, after V lost 3 bases and J lost 2 bases. The germline V gene encodes CDR1 ENHRY and CDR2 SYGVKD. CDR3 length: 16 amino acids. The CDR3 nucleotides read TGTGCCATCAGTGAAGGGCGGGAGGGGTCCACAGATACGCAGTATTTT. Its translation is CAISEGREGSTDTQYF.

This clone was picked up one time. CDR3 sequence reads: CASSLLMDEMEAFF. CDR3 DNA sequence: TGTGCCAGCAGCCTACTAATGGACGAGATGGAAGCTTTCTTT. The chain couples TRBV5-6 to TRBJ1-1; the D is unclear. Trimming removed 4 bases from V and 8 bases from J, with 18 bases in between. Germline values: CDR1 SGHDT, CDR2 YYEEEE. This CDR3 region has 14 residues.

The rearrangement uses TRBV11-2 and TRBJ2-7, with 9 bases lining up with TRBD1. CDR1 and CDR2 (germline): SGHAT, FQNNGV. V was pared by 4 bases and J by 2 bases, with 3 bases of the junction left unmatched. This CDR3 region has 14 residues. CDR3 in DNA: TGTGCCAGCAGCTGGGGACAGGGAGCCTACGAGCAGTACTTC. As protein: CASSWGQGAYEQYF.

The J gene is TRBJ1-5, the V gene TRBV27; 7 nucleotides match TRBD1. With V trimmed by 3 bases and J by 7 bases, 6 bases remained unmatched. The CDR3 is made up of 14 amino acids. The germline V gene encodes CDR1 MNHEY and CDR2 SMNVEV (reference sequence). CDR3 residues: CASSFRQGTQPQHF. The CDR3, as DNA: TGTGCCAGCAGTTTCAGACAGGGTACCCAGCCCCAGCATTTT.

The CDR3 coding sequence is TGTGCCAGCAGCCCCGGTGACGGCCCCTCCTACGAGCAGTACTTC. This translates into CASSPGDGPSYEQYF. This chain joins TRBV9 and TRBJ2-7; D is uncertain. The V end lost 4 bases, the J end lost 0 bases, and 14 bases lay between the germline ends. CDR3 length: 15 residues. Germline assignment: CDR1 SGDLS and CDR2 YYNGEE.

This clone was detected once. This chain links TRBV14 with TRBJ1-5; D gene ambiguous. The CDR3 has 14 amino acids. The V gene lost 1 base and the J gene lost 9 bases, with 13 bases spanning the gap. The V gene's germline CDR1 is SGHDN and CDR2 FVKESK. The CDR3 protein is CASSQGSSPAPQHF. CDR3 DNA sequence: TGTGCCAGCAGCCAAGGGTCGAGCCCGGCGCCCCAGCATTTT.

V usage is TRBV13 and J usage is TRBJ2-1; D is ambiguous. From germline, CDR1 is PRHDT and CDR2 FYEKMQ (reference sequence). V was clipped by 0 bases and J by 10 bases, with 16 bases between them. CDR3 length equals 15 residues. The CDR3 protein is CASSLGLNLGWEQFF. The CDR3 DNA reads as TGTGCCAGCAGCTTAGGACTAAACTTGGGCTGGGAGCAGTTCTTC.

The sample holds one count of this clone. The genes are TRBV6-5 and TRBJ1-1, with D possibly being TRBD1 (5 bases). The CDR3 covers 13 residues. The ends were cut back, 6 bases at V and 5 bases at J, with 13 bases in the middle. Germline V gene data show CDR1 as MNHEY and CDR2 as SVGAGI. The CDR3: CASSHSGGTEAFF. CDR3 coding DNA: TGTGCCAGCAGCCATTCGGGGGGGACTGAAGCTTTCTTT.

This chain uses TRBV30 with TRBJ2-2; tentatively, D is TRBD2 (6 bases). Germline V gives CDR1 GTSNPN, CDR2 SVGIG (reference sequence). Trimming took 5 bases from V and 0 from J, leaving 10 bases between them. The CDR3 is made up of 14 amino acids. This CDR3 reads CAWALASNTGELFF. CDR3 nucleotide sequence: TGTGCCTGGGCGCTAGCGTCGAACACCGGGGAGCTGTTTTTT.

This chain uses TRBV28 with TRBJ1-1; TRBD1 aligns across 8 bases. V gave up 6 bases and J gave up 7 bases; unmatched junction bases: 31. The CDR3 is made up of 21 amino acids. CDR1 and CDR2 from the germline V gene are MDHEN and SYDVKM. Written as DNA, the CDR3 is TGTGCCAGCAGCCTACAACGACCGGGACAGGACTATTTGGGGTATAACTTTGAAGCTTTCTTT. Translating it yields CASSLQRPGQDYLGYNFEAFF.

The J gene is TRBJ1-6, the V gene TRBV6-5; D call uncertain. The CDR3 has 13 amino acids. Germline V gene sequence: CDR1 MNHEY, CDR2 SVGAGI. V was trimmed by 2 bases and J by 5 bases, leaving 4 bases between them. This CDR3 is CASSYANNSPLHF. The DNA of the CDR3 is TGTGCCAGCAGTTACGCTAATAATTCACCCCTCCACTTT.

This clone was seen just once. The CDR3 reads CASSRQWEETQYF. The DNA of the CDR3 is TGTGCCAGCAGCCGACAGTGGGAAGAGACCCAGTACTTC. The rearrangement joins TRBV6-5 to TRBJ2-5; a possible D gene is TRBD1 (5 bases). Germline CDR1 is MNHEY and CDR2 is SVGAGI. V dropped 6 bases and J dropped 3 bases, with 11 bases sitting between them. The CDR3 has 13 residues.

CDR3: CASSLSGWGPGAEAFF. The CDR3 DNA reads TGTGCCAGCAGTTTATCCGGTTGGGGCCCGGGGGCTGAAGCTTTCTTT. This chain uses TRBV27 with TRBJ1-1, with D maybe TRBD1 (5 bases). Trimming pared 0 bases from V and 6 bases from J, leaving 17 bases between. The CDR3 is 16 residues long. CDR1 MNHEY and CDR2 SMNVEV come from the germline V gene (reference sequence).

The rearrangement joins TRBV6-6 to TRBJ2-3; D gene unclear. The V gene lost 3 bases and the J gene lost 2 bases, with 9 bases spanning the gap. The CDR3 extends over 14 amino acids. Per germline, CDR1 MNHNY and CDR2 SVGAGI (reference sequence). CDR3 nucleotide sequence: TGTGCCAGCAGTTATGTCTCTCCCACAGATACGCAGTATTTT. Protein: CASSYVSPTDTQYF.

The chain carries TRBV19 and TRBJ2-5, with a weak D call TRBD2 (6 bases). Germline CDR1 LNHDA, CDR2 SQIVND (reference sequence). V was cut by 8 bases and J by 6 bases, with 25 bases left in between. This CDR3 has 16 residues. CDR3 in DNA: TGTGCCAGTTTTAGGGACCGGAGTGTCGGGAGAAAGACCCAGTACTTC. It yields the protein CASFRDRSVGRKTQYF.

The chain carries TRBV5-6 and TRBJ2-7; D may be TRBD1 (6 bases). Per germline, CDR1 SGHDT and CDR2 YYEEEE. This CDR3 is 14 amino acids long. The V and J ends lost 6 bases and 0 bases respectively, with 13 bases between them. For the CDR3, the DNA is TGTGCCAGCACCCAAGACAGGAGCTCCTACGAGCAGTACTTC. This translates into CASTQDRSSYEQYF.

This chain uses TRBV7-2 with TRBJ2-7, with D uncertain. The V end was cut by 4 bases, the J end by 3 bases, with 10 bases between. Germline V lookup: CDR1 SGHTA, CDR2 FQGNSA. This CDR3 has 13 amino acids. CDR3 in amino acids: CASSSGPNYEQYF. CDR3 coding DNA: TGTGCCAGCAGCTCTGGGCCAAACTACGAGCAGTACTTC.

This chain uses TRBV5-6 with TRBJ1-2; D gene ambiguous. This CDR3 region has 12 residues. Between the trimmed V and J ends, which lost 2 bases and 8 bases, there was a span of 10 bases. The germline V gene encodes CDR1 SGHDT and CDR2 YYEEEE. The CDR3 region is CASSFVNGGYTF. The CDR3 DNA is TGTGCCAGCAGCTTTGTAAACGGAGGCTACACCTTC.

The J gene is TRBJ2-1, the V gene TRBV7-8; 11 bases are a match to TRBD2. The junction had 4 bases not matched to a gene; V was cut back by 5 bases and J by 4 bases. This CDR3 has 15 residues. Germline V lookup: CDR1 SGHVS, CDR2 FQNEAQ. Here the CDR3 DNA reads TGTGCCAGCAGCCGTAGCGGGGGGGCTTACAATGAGCAGTTCTTC. As protein: CASSRSGGAYNEQFF.

The chain carries TRBV5-5 and TRBJ1-6, with unresolved D. This CDR3 has 13 residues. V lost 0 bases, J lost 9 bases, and 7 bases lay in between. CDR1 and CDR2 (germline): SGHKS, YYEKEE (reference sequence). CDR3 bases: TGTGCCAGCAGCTTGGACAGCGGTTCACCCCTCCACTTT. It specifies CASSLDSGSPLHF.

This chain uses TRBV9 with TRBJ1-1, with D possibly matching TRBD1 (6 bases). Germline V gene lookup returns CDR1 SGDLS and CDR2 YYNGEE. Trimming took off 3 bases at V and 4 bases at J, with 16 bases between the two ends. The CDR3 covers 15 residues. CDR3 nucleotide sequence: TGTGCCAGCAGCGAGACAGGAGGGATGGTCACTGAAGCTTTCTTT. It translates to CASSETGGMVTEAFF.

The chain carries TRBV27 and TRBJ2-5; D is uncertain. Germline V gives CDR1 MNHEY, CDR2 SMNVEV (reference sequence). This CDR3 has 14 amino acids. The V and J ends lost 7 bases and 0 bases respectively, with 12 bases between them. CDR3 protein: CASKPEQYQETQYF. The CDR3 nucleotides are TGTGCCAGCAAGCCTGAACAGTACCAAGAGACCCAGTACTTC.

This clone was recorded once. The chain joins TRBV7-9 to TRBJ1-2; D unresolved. V lost 1 base to trimming and J lost 3 bases, with 12 bases between them. The CDR3 runs to 15 residues. CDR1 SEHNR and CDR2 FQNEAQ come from the germline V gene (reference sequence). The CDR3 nucleotides are TGTGCCAGCAGCTTAGGGGATCCAGGTTACTATGGCTACACCTTC. Amino acid sequence: CASSLGDPGYYGYTF.

Concerning this clone itself: The identical CDR3 is also encoded by other nucleotide sequences in the sample. The chain has TRBV5-1 and TRBJ2-7; D is unclear. The V end lost 4 bases, the J end lost 1 base, and 9 bases lay between the germline ends. This CDR3 has 13 residues. Germline lookup yields CDR1 SGHRS and CDR2 YFSETQ. In DNA form, the CDR3 reads TGCGCCAGCAGCCTCACAGCTTCCTACGAGCAGTACTTC. This translates into CASSLTASYEQYF.

A few counts support this clone. The V and J genes are TRBV29-1 and TRBJ1-2; D unresolved. The CDR3 is 11 residues long. CDR1 SQVTM and CDR2 ANQGSEA come from the germline V gene. The ends were cut back, 4 bases at V and 4 bases at J, with 7 bases in the middle. CDR3 sequence reads: CSVASSYGYTF. Here the CDR3 DNA reads TGCAGCGTTGCGTCCAGCTATGGCTACACCTTC.

The rearrangement links TRBV5-8 to TRBJ2-4; D unclear. This CDR3 spans 14 amino acids. The germline gives CDR1 SGHTS, CDR2 YDEGEE. The ends were cut back, 2 bases at V and 0 bases at J, with 6 bases in the middle. Here the CDR3 reads CASSLRIAKNIQYF. The CDR3 nucleotides are TGTGCCAGCAGCTTACGAATAGCCAAAAACATTCAGTACTTC.

The chain couples TRBV27 to TRBJ1-2; weak D call: TRBD1 (6 bases). The germline CDR1 and CDR2 sequences are MNHEY and SMNVEV (reference sequence). Deletions cut 3 bases from V and 8 bases from J, with 22 bases between. The CDR3 length is 16 residues. The CDR3 loop is CASSFSLPGGFGGYTF. The CDR3 DNA reads as TGTGCCAGCAGTTTTTCCCTACCCGGGGGCTTCGGCGGCTACACCTTC.

This sequence joins TRBV11-3 and TRBJ1-3; no reliable D call. The V end lost 4 bases, the J end lost 7 bases, and 14 bases lay between the germline ends. The CDR3 sequence is 14 residues long. Germline CDR1 is SGHNT and CDR2 is YENEEA. CDR3 amino acids: CASSCDECGNTIYF. The CDR3, as DNA: TGTGCCAGCAGCTGTGATGAGTGCGGGAACACCATATATTTT.

The chain has TRBV5-1 and TRBJ2-7, with 9 bases that match TRBD2. V shed 0 bases and J 3 bases; nucleotides not matched to a gene: 7. This CDR3 has 16 amino acids. Germline V CDR1 and CDR2: SGHRS, YFSETQ. CDR3 DNA: TGCGCCAGCAGCTTGGTCGGGGCGGGAGGGCACTACGAGCAGTACTTC. Translation: CASSLVGAGGHYEQYF.

J is TRBJ2-2 and V is TRBV5-1, with D possibly being TRBD1 (6 bases). Between the trimmed V and J ends, which lost 4 bases and 3 bases, there was a span of 10 bases. From germline, CDR1 is SGHRS and CDR2 YFSETQ. CDR3 length equals 14 residues. In nucleotides, the CDR3 is TGCGCCAGCAGCCGGGACACCTACACCGGGGAGCTGTTTTTT. This gives the protein CASSRDTYTGELFF. The full variable domain, its missing parts supplied by reference TRBV5-1 and TRBJ2-2, is KAGVTQTPRYLIKTRGQQVTLSCSPISGHRSVSWYQQTPGQGLQFLFEYFSETQRNKGNFPGRFSGRQFSNSRSEMNVSTLELGDSALYLCASSRDTYTGELFFGEGSRLTVL.